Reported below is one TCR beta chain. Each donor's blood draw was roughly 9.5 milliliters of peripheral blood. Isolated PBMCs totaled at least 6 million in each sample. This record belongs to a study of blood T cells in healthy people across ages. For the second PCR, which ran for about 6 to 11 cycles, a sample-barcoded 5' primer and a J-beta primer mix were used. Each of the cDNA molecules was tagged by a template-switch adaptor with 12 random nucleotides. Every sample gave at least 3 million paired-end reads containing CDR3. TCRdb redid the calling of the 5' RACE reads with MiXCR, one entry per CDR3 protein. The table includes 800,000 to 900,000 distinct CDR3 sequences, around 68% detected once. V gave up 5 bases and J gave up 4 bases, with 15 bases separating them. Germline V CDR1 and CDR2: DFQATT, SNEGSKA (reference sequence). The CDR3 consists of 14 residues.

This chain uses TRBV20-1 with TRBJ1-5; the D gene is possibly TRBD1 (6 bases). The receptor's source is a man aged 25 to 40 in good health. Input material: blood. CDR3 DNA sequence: TGCAGTGCTTCGCCGGGACATCGGAATCAGCCCCAGCATTTT. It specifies CSASPGHRNQPQHF.